The next 31 T cell receptor beta chains were all read from a single sample in a study of blood T cell repertoires in COVID-19. The repertoire was sequenced with immunoSEQ multiplex PCR; TCRdb's copy has only in-frame clones and lacks some. This sample has about 300,000 clones; more than 75% occur once, and the top ten carry 1.3%. The sequenced material came from peripheral blood. The source is a man between 65 and 80 years old with acute or convalescent COVID-19.

The V gene is TRBV5-1, the J gene TRBJ1-1, with a possible D match to TRBD1 (6 bases). This CDR3 contains 19 residues. Trimming stripped 2 bases from V and 3 bases from J, with 26 bases between. Germline V lookup: CDR1 SGHRS, CDR2 YFSETQ. The CDR3 region has the DNA TGCGCCAGCAGCTTTACAGGGATAATGGCTAAAAGAAGGGACACTGAAGCTTTCTTT. It codes for CASSFTGIMAKRRDTEAFF.

The V gene is TRBV10-1, the J gene TRBJ2-1, with a tentative D call TRBD2 (6 bases). Germline-derived CDR1 and CDR2 are WNHNN and SYGVQD (reference sequence). The CDR3 spans 13 residues. Trimming left V 9 bases short and J 3 bases short, with 12 bases between. The DNA of the CDR3 is TGCGCCAGTAGACTAGGGCTCTACAATGAGCAGTTCTTC. It yields the protein CASRLGLYNEQFF.

The chain combines TRBV7-9 with TRBJ2-2; D is possibly TRBD2 (5 bases). In germline, CDR1 is SEHNR, CDR2 FQNEAQ (reference sequence). The CDR3 is 17 residues long. The V and J ends lost 5 bases and 0 bases respectively, with 16 bases between them. The CDR3 loop is CASSRLGGTPNTGELFF. CDR3 DNA: TGTGCCAGCAGCCGGTTAGGAGGCACCCCGAACACCGGGGAGCTGTTTTTT.

CDR3 sequence reads: CASSSGSRIAGGPHNEQFF. CDR3 sequence (DNA): TGCGCCAGCAGCTCCGGGAGTCGAATAGCGGGGGGCCCCCACAATGAGCAGTTCTTC. The genes are TRBV5-1 and TRBJ2-1, with 10 bases fitting TRBD2. V lost 3 bases and J lost 5; bases outside the gene matches: 17. Germline CDR1 is SGHRS and CDR2 is YFSETQ. CDR3 length: 19 amino acids.

This clone was seen only once. This chain uses TRBV18 with TRBJ2-5, with 14 bases lining up with TRBD2. V trimming: 4 bases; J trimming: 0 bases; junction bases outside the gene matches: 1. This CDR3 is 16 amino acids long. From germline, CDR1 is KGHSH and CDR2 LQKENI. The CDR3, as DNA: TGTGCCAGCTCACGGGGACTAGCGGGGGACCAAGAGACCCAGTACTTC. Residues: CASSRGLAGDQETQYF. Using reference TRBV18 and TRBJ2-5 for the parts outside the CDR3, the full variable domain is NAGVMQNPRHLVRRRGQEARLRCSPMKGHSHVYWYRQLPEEGLKFMVYLQKENIIDESGMPKERFSAEFPKEGPSILRIQQVVRGDSAAYFCASSRGLAGDQETQYFGPGTRLLVL.

The chain recombines TRBV15 with TRBJ1-5; 10 bases line up with TRBD1. Germline V gene lookup returns CDR1 LNHNV and CDR2 YYDKDF (reference sequence). The CDR3 spans 14 residues. The V gene end was trimmed by 5 bases and the J gene end by 10 bases; junction bases not matched to a gene: 8. The CDR3, as DNA: TGTGCCACCAGCGCACGGACAGGGGGTGGCCCCCAGCATTTT. This sequence encodes CATSARTGGGPQHF.

CDR3 amino acids: CASSEGLAGGGEQFF. In DNA form, the CDR3 reads TGTGCCAGCAGCGAAGGACTAGCGGGGGGAGGTGAGCAGTTCTTC. This chain joins TRBV4-2 and TRBJ2-1; 14 positions match TRBD2. The ends lost 5 bases at V and 9 bases at J; junction bases unmatched: 6. CDR1 and CDR2 from the germline V gene are LGHNA and YNFKEQ. This CDR3 is built from 15 residues.

The chain carries TRBV5-1 and TRBJ2-3; 9 nucleotides agree with TRBD1. The CDR3 spans 15 residues. Per germline, CDR1 SGHRS and CDR2 YFSETQ. V gave up 4 bases and J gave up 2 bases; unmatched junction bases: 5. The CDR3 region has the DNA TGCGCCAGCAGCGACGGACAGGGGACCACAGATACGCAGTATTTT. It encodes CASSDGQGTTDTQYF.

This clone was observed a single time. The chain joins TRBV18 to TRBJ2-2; 9 bases align to TRBD2. The CDR3 consists of 16 residues. V gave up 4 bases and J gave up 6 bases; unmatched junction bases: 9. CDR1 KGHSH and CDR2 LQKENI come from the germline V gene. This CDR3 reads CASSLTLAGAAGELFF. CDR3 bases: TGTGCCAGCTCACTAACCTTAGCGGGAGCCGCCGGGGAGCTGTTTTTT.

The chain has TRBV6-5 and TRBJ1-3, with a tentative D call TRBD1 (5 bases). Trimming cost V 7 bases and J 7 bases, with 20 bases left between them. This CDR3 comprises 15 residues. The V gene's germline CDR1 is MNHEY and CDR2 SVGAGI. The CDR3 is CASTGGVGLGNTIYF. The CDR3 coding sequence is TGTGCCAGCACCGGAGGGGTGGGACTGGGGAACACCATATATTTT.

The J gene is TRBJ1-3, the V gene TRBV5-4; D gene uncertain. CDR3 size: 14 residues. Looked up from germline, CDR1 is SGHNT and CDR2 is YYREEE (reference sequence). V was shortened by 8 bases and J by 2 bases, with 14 bases between the two germline ends. In nucleotides, the CDR3 is TGTGCCAGTTCGCGGGAGGTAACTGGAAACACCATATATTTT. Its translation is CASSREVTGNTIYF.

To note about this clone: The same CDR3 can be traced to other DNA sequences in this sample. The chain combines TRBV29-1 with TRBJ1-1; 9 nucleotides line up with TRBD1. This CDR3 has 12 residues. The junction had 0 bases not matched to a gene; V was cut back by 4 bases and J by 3 bases. The germline V gene has CDR1 SQVTM and CDR2 ANQGSEA. The CDR3 DNA reads as TGCAGCGTTGGACAGGGGGACACTGAAGCTTTCTTT. It yields the protein CSVGQGDTEAFF.

The chain uses TRBV18 and TRBJ2-1; TRBD2 agrees at 11 bases. With 3 bases clipped from V and 1 base from J, the junction kept 5 bases outside the gene matches. Germline V gene lookup returns CDR1 KGHSH and CDR2 LQKENI. The CDR3 contains 17 residues. The CDR3, as DNA: TGTGCCAGCTCACCCACGACTAGCGGGGTTTCCTACAATGAGCAGTTCTTC. It encodes CASSPTTSGVSYNEQFF.

The table lists this clone with a few counts. This chain links TRBV27 with TRBJ2-6, with D perhaps TRBD2 (5 bases). CDR3 length: 13 residues. V was shortened by 8 bases and J by 4 bases, with 9 bases between the two germline ends. CDR1 is MNHEY, CDR2 SMNVEV, per germline (reference sequence). The CDR3 DNA is TGTGCCAGCCGGGGTTGGGGGGCCAACGTCCTGACTTTC. As protein: CASRGWGANVLTF.

On this clone: Its ends do not fully match the called genes, so a read error is possible. V usage is TRBV4-2 and J usage is TRBJ2-1; D is possibly TRBD2 (6 bases). Germline assignment: CDR1 LGHNA and CDR2 YNFKEQ. CDR3 length: 17 residues. Here the CDR3 DNA reads TGTGCCAGCAGCCAGGGTATGGCCGGGAGAGGCGGCAATCAGCAGTTCTTC. Translation: CASSQGMAGRGGNQQFF.

V is TRBV6-2 or TRBV6-3 and J is TRBJ2-7, with D unresolved. The V and J ends lost 3 bases and 2 bases respectively, with 14 bases between them. The CDR3 contains 15 residues. Germline CDR1 reads MNHEY; CDR2 reads SVGEGT. The DNA of the CDR3 is TGTGCCAGCAGTTATGACCAGCGACGCACCTACGAGCAGTACTTC. Translation gives CASSYDQRRTYEQYF.

The genes are TRBV5-1 and TRBJ2-2; 8 bases are a match to TRBD1. The germline CDR1 and CDR2 sequences are SGHRS and YFSETQ. The CDR3 has 16 residues. V was clipped by 3 bases and J by 3 bases; unmatched bases: 7. CDR3 coding DNA: TGCGCCAGCAGCTCCGGACAGGGTCGTCACACCGGGGAGCTGTTTTTT. Residues: CASSSGQGRHTGELFF.

V usage is TRBV2 and J usage is TRBJ2-3, with D tentatively TRBD1 (6 bases). Germline CDR1 and CDR2: SNHLY and FYNNEI. V was clipped by 7 bases and J by 7 bases, with 9 bases between them. The CDR3 totals 11 residues. Written as DNA, the CDR3 is TGTGCCAGCAAGGGGGAATATACGCAGTATTTT. Translating it yields CASKGEYTQYF.

V and J are TRBV6-5 and TRBJ1-6; D remains ambiguous. The CDR3 runs 15 residues. Trimming removed 5 bases at V and 0 bases at J, with 8 bases between. Germline assignment: CDR1 MNHEY and CDR2 SVGAGI. For the CDR3, the DNA is TGTGCCAGCAGTCAGGCTATCTCCTATAATTCACCCCTCCACTTT. It encodes CASSQAISYNSPLHF.

This chain links TRBV10-1 with TRBJ1-2, with D perhaps TRBD1 (6 bases). The CDR3 has 14 residues. V was clipped by 1 base and J by 6 bases, with 12 bases between them. Germline V gene lookup returns CDR1 WNHNN and CDR2 SYGVQD (reference sequence). The chain's CDR3 is CASSECGGGDGYTF. The DNA of the CDR3 is TGCGCCAGCAGTGAGTGTGGGGGGGGCGATGGCTACACCTTC.

The V gene is TRBV19, the J gene TRBJ2-7; 8 bases line up with TRBD2. The V and J ends lost 2 bases and 2 bases, in that order; junction bases with no gene match: 2. This CDR3 has 14 residues. Germline CDR1 is LNHDA and CDR2 is SQIVND (reference sequence). The CDR3 sequence is CASSIQRGTYEQYF. The CDR3, as DNA: TGTGCCAGTAGTATACAGCGGGGGACCTACGAGCAGTACTTC.

This clone has a single count. The chain links TRBV2 to TRBJ2-7; D call uncertain. V was pared by 6 bases and J by 1 base, with 7 bases between. CDR1 and CDR2 from the germline V gene are SNHLY and FYNNEI. CDR3 length equals 12 residues. The CDR3 region has the DNA TGTGCCAGCAGCCCCAGGTCCTACGAGCAGTACTTC. It is translated as CASSPRSYEQYF.

The chain couples TRBV6-5 to TRBJ1-5, with TRBD1 matching over 7 bases. Trimming removed 4 bases from V and 7 bases from J; junction bases left unmatched: 10. The CDR3 extends over 15 amino acids. The germline V gene has CDR1 MNHEY and CDR2 SVGAGI. As DNA, the CDR3 is TGTGCCAGCAGTTTCCGACAGGGACCGGGACAGCCCCAGCATTTT. This gives the protein CASSFRQGPGQPQHF.

The CDR3: CASSQVRSGFNNEQFF. The CDR3 bases are TGTGCCAGCAGCCAAGTAAGGTCGGGATTTAACAATGAGCAGTTCTTC. V and J are TRBV3-1 (or the pseudogene TRBV3-2) and TRBJ2-1, with D tentatively TRBD2 (5 bases). The CDR3 has 16 amino acids. Trimming took off 1 base at V and 5 bases at J, with 15 bases between the two ends. Germline CDR1 and CDR2: LGHDT and YNNKEL (reference sequence).

The chain combines TRBV9 with TRBJ2-1; no reliable D call. Looked up from germline, CDR1 is SGDLS and CDR2 is YYNGEE. V lost 0 bases to trimming and J lost 6 bases, with 16 bases between them. The CDR3 contains 16 residues. The CDR3 protein is CASSVAAGFVPNEQFF. The CDR3 coding sequence is TGTGCCAGCAGCGTAGCTGCCGGGTTCGTCCCCAATGAGCAGTTCTTC.

V usage is TRBV6-2 or TRBV6-3 and J usage is TRBJ2-2, with D possibly matching TRBD1 (6 bases). The V end was cut by 5 bases, the J end by 4 bases, with 14 bases between. Germline V CDR1 and CDR2: MNHEY, SVGEGT. The length of the CDR3 is 15 residues. The CDR3 sequence is CASSRPGQSTGELFF. The DNA of the CDR3 is TGTGCCAGCAGTCGGCCGGGACAAAGCACCGGGGAGCTGTTTTTT.

The chain has TRBV6-2 or TRBV6-3 and TRBJ2-5, with TRBD2 matching 7 bases. The CDR3 length is 19 residues. Trimming cost V 5 bases and J 2 bases; bases outside gene matches: 20. Germline CDR1 is MNHEY and CDR2 is SVGEGT. CDR3 sequence (DNA): TGTGCCAGCAGTCCCCTAAGTCCTGGGGCGTCGGGACTACAAGAGACCCAGTACTTC. It codes for CASSPLSPGASGLQETQYF.

This clone was seen a single time. The chain has TRBV28 and TRBJ2-1; D possibly corresponds to TRBD2 (6 bases). Germline V lookup: CDR1 MDHEN, CDR2 SYDVKM. The CDR3 runs 16 residues. V lost 6 bases to trimming and J lost 7 bases, with 22 bases between them. CDR3 amino acids: CASSHLPGVRLNEQFF. As DNA, the CDR3 is TGTGCCAGCAGCCACTTGCCGGGAGTACGTTTAAATGAGCAGTTCTTC.

The gene calls are TRBV4-3 and TRBJ2-7; possibly TRBD2 for D (6 bases). V lost 0 bases to trimming and J lost 10 bases, with 16 bases between them. The CDR3 consists of 14 residues. The germline gives CDR1 LGHNA, CDR2 YSLEER. The CDR3 bases are TGCGCCAGCAGCCAAGACCTACCGGGACTTGTACAGTACTTC. Its protein is CASSQDLPGLVQYF.

The J gene is TRBJ2-2, the V gene TRBV7-2; D remains unclear. The V gene's germline CDR1 is SGHTA and CDR2 FQGNSA. V lost 8 bases and J lost 4, with 17 bases in between. The CDR3 is 15 residues long. The CDR3 DNA sequence: TGTGCCAGCTTGGCGGCAGCCAAGGTCACCGGGGAGCTGTTTTTT. This sequence encodes CASLAAAKVTGELFF.

The chain is built from TRBV6-2 or TRBV6-3 and TRBJ2-5; D is uncertain. V lost 1 base and J 2 bases, leaving 5 bases between the germline ends. This CDR3 contains 13 residues. Germline values: CDR1 MNHEY, CDR2 SVGEGT. CDR3 protein: CASSYLTQETQYF. The CDR3 nucleotides read TGTGCCAGCAGTTACTTGACACAAGAGACCCAGTACTTC.